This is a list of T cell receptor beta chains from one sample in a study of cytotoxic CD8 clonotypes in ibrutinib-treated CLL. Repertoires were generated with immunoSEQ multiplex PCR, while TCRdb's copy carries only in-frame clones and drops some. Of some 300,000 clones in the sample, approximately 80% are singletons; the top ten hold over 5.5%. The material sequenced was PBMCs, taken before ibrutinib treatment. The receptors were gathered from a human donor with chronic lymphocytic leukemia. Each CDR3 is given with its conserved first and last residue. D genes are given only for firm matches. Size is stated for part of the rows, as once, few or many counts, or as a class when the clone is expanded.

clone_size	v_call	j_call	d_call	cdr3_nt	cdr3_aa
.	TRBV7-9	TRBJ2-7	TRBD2	TGTGCCAGCAGCGACGGTAGGCGGGGGTACTACGAGCAGTACTTC	CASSDGRRGYYEQYF
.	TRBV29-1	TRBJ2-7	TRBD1	TGCAGCGGACAGGGACCCTACGAGCAGTACTTC	CSGQGPYEQYF
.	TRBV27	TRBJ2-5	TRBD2	TGTGCCAGCAGTTTCCGCGGGAGCGCCAACCAAGAGACCCAGTACTTC	CASSFRGSANQETQYF
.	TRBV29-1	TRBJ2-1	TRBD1	TGCAGCTCTAGGTGGACAGGGGGAAGGAATGAGCAGTTCTTC	CSSRWTGGRNEQFF
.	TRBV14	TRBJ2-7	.	TGTGCCAGCAGCCAAGGAGTCCTGGGGCTGAGTGAGCAGTACTTC	CASSQGVLGLSEQYF
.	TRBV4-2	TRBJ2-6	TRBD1	TGTGCCAGCAGCAGTACCCTTCACGGGACAGGCTCTGTTGGGGCCAACGTCCTGACTTTC	CASSSTLHGTGSVGANVLTF
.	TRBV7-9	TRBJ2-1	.	TGTGCCAGCAGCTCCGCAGGGTACAATGAGCAGTTCTTC	CASSSAGYNEQFF
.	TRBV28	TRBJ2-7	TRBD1	TGTGCCAGCAGTTTAGAGGGACAGGGGGCAGCCGAGCAGTACTTC	CASSLEGQGAAEQYF
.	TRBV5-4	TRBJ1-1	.	TGTGCCAGCAGCTTGTTTCAGGGGAGGCGAGGCACTGAAGCTTTCTTT	CASSLFQGRRGTEAFF
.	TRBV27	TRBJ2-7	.	TGTGCCAGCGGCTTAATCAAGGGAAGGGATTTCGAGCAGTACTTC	CASGLIKGRDFEQYF
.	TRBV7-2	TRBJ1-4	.	TGTGCCAGCAGCTTAAGGTTGGGGACAACTAATGAAAAACTGTTTTTT	CASSLRLGTTNEKLFF
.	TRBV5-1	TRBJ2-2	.	TGCGCCAGCAGAGGAGTTTCCGGGGAGCTGTTTTTT	CASRGVSGELFF
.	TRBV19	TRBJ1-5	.	TGTGCCAGTAGGAAAAATGAGGCTCAGCCCCAGCATTTT	CASRKNEAQPQHF
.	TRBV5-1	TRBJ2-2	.	TGCGCCAGCAGTACTACTGGCACCGGGGAGCTGTTTTTT	CASSTTGTGELFF
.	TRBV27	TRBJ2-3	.	TGTGCCAGCAGTTTATCTCGAAGCGATACGCAGTATTTT	CASSLSRSDTQYF
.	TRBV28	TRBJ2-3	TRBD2	TGTGCCAGCAGGGGACTAGCGGGGCTCACAGATACGCAGTATTTT	CASRGLAGLTDTQYF
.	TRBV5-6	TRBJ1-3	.	TGTGCCAGCAGCTGGACAAATGGAAACACCATATATTTT	CASSWTNGNTIYF
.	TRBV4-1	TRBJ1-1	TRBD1	TGCGCCAGCAGCCAAGTCGGGACAGGGAAAAACACTGAAGCTTTCTTT	CASSQVGTGKNTEAFF
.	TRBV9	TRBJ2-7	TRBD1	TGTGCCAGCAGCGCTACAGGGGGTATGGTCTACGAGCAGTACTTC	CASSATGGMVYEQYF
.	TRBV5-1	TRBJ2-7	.	TGCGCCAGCAGCTTGCTTGGCGGGAACTCCTACGAGCAGTACTTC	CASSLLGGNSYEQYF
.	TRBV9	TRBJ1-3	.	TGTGCCAGCAGCGTAGCCCCGGGGGCTGGAAACACCATATATTTT	CASSVAPGAGNTIYF
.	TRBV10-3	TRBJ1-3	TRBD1	TGTGCCATCAGTGACAACAGGGGGGGAAACACCATATATTTT	CAISDNRGGNTIYF
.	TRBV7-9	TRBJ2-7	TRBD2	TGTGCCAGCAGGCAGGGACTAGCGGGAGTTGTTGAGCAGTACTTC	CASRQGLAGVVEQYF
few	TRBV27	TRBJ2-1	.	TGTGCCAGCAGTTTAGTCGCGTTCCATGAGCAGTTCTTC	CASSLVAFHEQFF
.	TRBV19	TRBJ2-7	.	TGTGCCAGTAGTATAGTTCCCGCCGGCTACGAGCAGTACTTC	CASSIVPAGYEQYF
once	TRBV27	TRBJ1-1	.	TGTGCCAGCAGTTTAGGTAACAGCGAGAACACTGAAGCTTTCTTT	CASSLGNSENTEAFF
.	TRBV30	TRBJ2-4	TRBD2	TGTGCCTGGAACAGGGCGGGAGGAAACCCAGCCAAAAACATTCAGTACTTC	CAWNRAGGNPAKNIQYF
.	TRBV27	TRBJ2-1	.	TGTGCCAGCAGCTCGGGAGACTCCTACAATGAGCAGTTCTTC	CASSSGDSYNEQFF
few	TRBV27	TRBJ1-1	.	TGTGCCAGCAGTGCCTGGGGGGGGCTGAGGACTGAAGCTTTCTTT	CASSAWGGLRTEAFF
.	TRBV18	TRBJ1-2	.	TGTGCCAGCTCACCAGACTACGCAGAACACTATGGCTACACCTTC	CASSPDYAEHYGYTF
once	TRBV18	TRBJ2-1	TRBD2	TGTGCCAGCTCACCTGTACGGGAGGGCTTTAATGAGCAGTTCTTC	CASSPVREGFNEQFF
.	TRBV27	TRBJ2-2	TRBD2	TGTGCCAGCAGTTTCGGGGCGGGAGGGCCCGGGGAGCTGTTTTTT	CASSFGAGGPGELFF
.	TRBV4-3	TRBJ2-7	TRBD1	TGCGCCAGCAGCCACCCGGGACAGGGCTACGAGCAGTACTTC	CASSHPGQGYEQYF
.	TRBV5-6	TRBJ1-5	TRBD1	TGTGCCAGCAGCTGGACAGGGAGTGGGCAGCCCCAGCATTTT	CASSWTGSGQPQHF
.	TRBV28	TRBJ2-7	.	TGTGCCAGCAGTTTATCAGCCCGGGCTAGCGCCTTCTCCTACGAGCAGTACTTC	CASSLSARASAFSYEQYF
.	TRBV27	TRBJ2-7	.	TGTGCCAGCAGCAGACTGGACTCCTACGAGCAGTACTTC	CASSRLDSYEQYF
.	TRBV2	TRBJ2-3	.	TGTGCCAGCAGTCCTCAGGGCACAGATACGCAGTATTTT	CASSPQGTDTQYF
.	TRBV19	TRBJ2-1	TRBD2	TGTGCCAGTATGATAACTAGCGGGAAGACACAGTTCTTC	CASMITSGKTQFF
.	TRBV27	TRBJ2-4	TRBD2	TGTGCCAGCAGTTCCCGAGACCCTAGCGGGAGGGCCATGGTAAACATTCAGTACTTC	CASSSRDPSGRAMVNIQYF
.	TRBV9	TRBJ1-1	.	TGTGCCAGCAGCGTAGCGGGACAAGGGAGGACTGAAGCTTTCTTT	CASSVAGQGRTEAFF
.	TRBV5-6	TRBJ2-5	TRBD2	TGTGCCAGCAGCTCCGGGACTAGCGGGAGAGAGACCCAGTACTTC	CASSSGTSGRETQYF
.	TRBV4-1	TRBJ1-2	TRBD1	TGCGCCAGCAGCCCTATTACCGACAGGGCTGGCTACACCTTC	CASSPITDRAGYTF
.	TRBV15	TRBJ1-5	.	TGTGCCACCAGCGGGGACCTCAATCAGCCCCAGCATTTT	CATSGDLNQPQHF
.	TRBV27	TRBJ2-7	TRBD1	TGTGCCAGCAGTAGCGGGACAGGGAACTACGAGCAGTACTTC	CASSSGTGNYEQYF
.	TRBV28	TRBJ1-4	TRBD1	TGTGCCAGCAGTTCCCCAGGGGGCTCTGGTAATGAAAAACTGTTTTTT	CASSSPGGSGNEKLFF
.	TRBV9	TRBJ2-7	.	TGTGCCAGCAGCGTGCAGTACTTC	CASSVQYF
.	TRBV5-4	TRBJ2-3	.	TGTGCCAGCAGCTTGGGGGGCCCGGTCCCAGATACGCAGTATTTT	CASSLGGPVPDTQYF
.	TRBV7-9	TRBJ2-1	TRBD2	TGTGCCAGCAGCTTAGCAGCGGGAACCTACAATGAGCAGTTCTTC	CASSLAAGTYNEQFF
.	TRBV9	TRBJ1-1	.	TGTGCCAGCAGCAACCGGGACCGCTCTCTGGGGGCTTTCTTT	CASSNRDRSLGAFF
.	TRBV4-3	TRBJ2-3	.	TGCGCCAGCAGCCAAGAGAGGCGGACGCGCACAGATACGCAGTATTTT	CASSQERRTRTDTQYF
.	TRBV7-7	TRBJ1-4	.	TGTGCTAGCAGCTGCACAGGGCGCTCGCGTGAAAAACTGTTTTTT	CASSCTGRSREKLFF
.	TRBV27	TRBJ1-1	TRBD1	TGTGCCAGCAGTACCTGGGACAGCTTGAACACTGAAGCTTTCTTT	CASSTWDSLNTEAFF
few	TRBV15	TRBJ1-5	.	TGTGCCACCAGCAGGGCATACAATCAGCCCCAGCATTTT	CATSRAYNQPQHF
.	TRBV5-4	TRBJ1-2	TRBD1	TGTGCCAGCAGCTTGGGACAGGGGGCGGTTGGCTATGGCTACACCTTC	CASSLGQGAVGYGYTF